Below, 9 T cell receptor beta chains from the same sample are listed, as sequenced in a study of shared clonotypes between healthy human individuals (dated by TCRdb to about 2020). Library preparation employed the immunoSEQ multiplex PCR assay. TCRdb took over this immuneACCESS table, retaining in-frame rearrangements with V and J assigned. Such tables are incomplete; in checked studies, under half of the missing clones stem from an unresolved V gene, and the remainder is unexplained. This sample is represented by about 1.5 million clones; 95% to 99% of them were singletons. Jointly, the top ten make up about 0.42% of the sample. The sample consisted of naive CD4+ T cells sorted from blood. This specimen's cell subset or site label, per the study, means: CD45RA+ positively selected. The receptor set was obtained from a man under 40 in good health.

The rearrangement links TRBV30 to TRBJ2-5; D is unresolved. Trimming shortened V by 0 bases and J by 4 bases, and 9 bases separated the two germline ends. The CDR3 has 13 residues. CDR1 is GTSNPN and CDR2 is SVGIG in the germline V gene (reference sequence). The CDR3 protein is CAWSVRIRETQYF. For the CDR3, the DNA is TGTGCCTGGAGTGTACGTATAAGAGAGACCCAGTACTTC.

The chain employs TRBV30 and TRBJ1-5, with D unresolved. The ends were cut back, 0 bases at V and 7 bases at J, with 10 bases in the middle. CDR1 and CDR2 (germline): GTSNPN, SVGIG (reference sequence). The CDR3 runs to 13 residues. The chain's CDR3 is CAWSVRSGQPQHF. CDR3 nucleotide sequence: TGTGCCTGGAGTGTAAGAAGTGGACAGCCCCAGCATTTT.

This clone was seen just once. The chain has TRBV5-4 and TRBJ2-7; TRBD1 agrees at 8 bases. The CDR3 has 13 residues. The germline V gene encodes CDR1 SGHNT and CDR2 YYREEE (reference sequence). J gave up 6 bases and V 4 bases, and 6 bases lay outside the gene matches. CDR3 residues: CASSHGQGIEQYF. The CDR3 region has the DNA TGTGCCAGCAGCCACGGACAGGGAATCGAGCAGTACTTC.

There are a few counts of this clone. The rearrangement uses TRBV27 and TRBJ2-7; the match to TRBD2 covers 10 bases. Unmatched junction bases numbered 8, after V lost 8 bases and J lost 4 bases. CDR3 length: 14 residues. CDR1 and CDR2 (germline): MNHEY, SMNVEV (reference sequence). The CDR3 sequence is CASGTSGMSYEQYF. Here the CDR3 DNA reads TGTGCCAGCGGAACTAGCGGGATGTCTTACGAGCAGTACTTC.

The V and J genes are TRBV7-6 and TRBJ2-3; D may be TRBD1 (5 bases). The CDR3 has 20 amino acids. Trimming took 1 base from V and 1 from J, leaving 24 bases between them. CDR1 is SGHVS and CDR2 is FNYEAQ in the germline V gene. The CDR3 DNA sequence: TGTGCCAGCAGCTTAGGTTTCCGTGGCAGGGCGGCACGTGGCACAGATACGCAGTATTTT. Translating it yields CASSLGFRGRAARGTDTQYF.

The chain links TRBV7-9 to TRBJ1-4; possible D gene TRBD1, 5 bases. Germline V CDR1 and CDR2: SEHNR, FQNEAQ (reference sequence). The CDR3 is 15 residues long. The V gene lost 4 bases and the J gene lost 5 bases, with 14 bases spanning the gap. The CDR3 sequence: CASSYSGAKNEKLFF. DNA for the CDR3: TGTGCCAGCAGCTATAGTGGGGCGAAAAATGAAAAACTGTTTTTT.

The V and J genes are TRBV6-6 and TRBJ2-1; weak D call: TRBD1 (5 bases). The V gene's germline CDR1 is MNHNY and CDR2 SVGAGI (reference sequence). The CDR3 has 13 amino acids. V dropped 4 bases and J dropped 5 bases, with 9 bases sitting between them. DNA for the CDR3: TGTGCCAGCAGTTCCCCAGGGAACAATGAGCAGTTCTTC. Protein product: CASSSPGNNEQFF.

J is TRBJ1-4 and V is TRBV5-6; D call uncertain. V was clipped by 4 bases and J by 11 bases, with 12 bases between them. The CDR3 extends over 12 amino acids. Germline V CDR1 and CDR2: SGHDT, YYEEEE. The CDR3 here is CASSRPGEKLFF. The CDR3 DNA sequence: TGTGCCAGCAGCCGCCCGGGTGAGAAACTGTTTTTT.

The V gene is TRBV19, the J gene TRBJ2-4; a possible D gene is TRBD1 (6 bases). The germline CDR1 and CDR2 sequences are LNHDA and SQIVND (reference sequence). CDR3 length: 17 residues. Trimming took 6 bases from V and 1 from J, leaving 19 bases between them. CDR3 residues: CASSSSGAQGAKNIQYF. CDR3 DNA sequence: TGTGCCAGTAGCTCAAGCGGTGCACAGGGCGCCAAAAACATTCAGTACTTC.